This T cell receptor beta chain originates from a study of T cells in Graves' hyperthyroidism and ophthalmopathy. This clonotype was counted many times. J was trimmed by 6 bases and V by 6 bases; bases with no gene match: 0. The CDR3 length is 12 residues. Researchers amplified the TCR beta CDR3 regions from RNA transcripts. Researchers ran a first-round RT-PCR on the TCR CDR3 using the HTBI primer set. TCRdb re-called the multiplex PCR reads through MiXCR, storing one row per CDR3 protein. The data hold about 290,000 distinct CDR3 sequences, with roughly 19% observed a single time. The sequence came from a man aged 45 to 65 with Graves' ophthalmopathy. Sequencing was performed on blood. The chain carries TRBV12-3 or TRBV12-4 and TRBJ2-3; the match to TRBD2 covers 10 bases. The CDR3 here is CASRGLADTQYF. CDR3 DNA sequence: TGTGCCAGCAGGGGACTAGCGGATACGCAGTATTTT.